The 16 T cell receptor beta chains reported below all come from one sample, sequenced in a study of blood T cell repertoires in COVID-19. Libraries were prepared by immunoSEQ multiplex PCR; TCRdb keeps only in-frame clonotypes and omits some of them. This sample yields 40,000 to 45,000 clones, of which roughly nine tenths are seen a single time; 9.2% belongs to the top ten. Material: peripheral blood. Receptors originate from a middle-aged man with active COVID-19.

This clone was counted once. The chain has TRBV7-8 and TRBJ1-6; 7 bases are shared with TRBD1. J was trimmed by 10 bases and V by 6 bases; bases with no gene match: 12. The CDR3 totals 15 residues. The V gene's germline CDR1 is SGHVS and CDR2 FQNEAQ. The CDR3 spells CASRSNTGAQSPLHF. The CDR3 nucleotides are TGTGCCAGCAGATCAAATACAGGGGCTCAGTCACCCCTCCACTTT.

The V gene is TRBV27, the J gene TRBJ2-1, with 9 bases aligning to TRBD1. Trimming cost V 5 bases and J 14 bases; bases outside gene matches: 7. CDR1 is MNHEY, CDR2 SMNVEV, per germline (reference sequence). The CDR3 spans 12 residues. The CDR3 reads CASSNTGGGEFF. CDR3 coding DNA: TGTGCCAGCAGTAACACAGGGGGCGGAGAGTTCTTC.

The rearrangement uses TRBV9 and TRBJ1-5; a possible D gene is TRBD1 (5 bases). The V end lost 2 bases, the J end lost 0 bases, and 9 bases lay between the germline ends. CDR3 length: 15 residues. CDR1 SGDLS and CDR2 YYNGEE come from the germline V gene. CDR3 coding DNA: TGTGCCAGCAGCGTCGACAGAGATAGCAATCAGCCCCAGCATTTT. Residues: CASSVDRDSNQPQHF.

V is TRBV5-4 and J is TRBJ1-2, with D possibly being TRBD1 (5 bases). Trimming took 0 bases from V and 6 from J, leaving 9 bases between them. This CDR3 has 13 residues. CDR1 is SGHNT and CDR2 is YYREEE in the germline V gene (reference sequence). The CDR3 bases are TGTGCCAGCAGCTTGGCGGGGGTGGATGGCTACACCTTC. Translating it yields CASSLAGVDGYTF.

V usage is TRBV4-1 and J usage is TRBJ2-2, with 12 bases that match TRBD2. The CDR3 totals 17 residues. V lost 3 bases to trimming and J lost 6 bases; unmatched junction nucleotides: 8. CDR1 is MGHRA and CDR2 is YSYEKL in the germline V gene. CDR3 in DNA: TGCGCCAGCAGCCATGGGACTAGCGGGTCCCAGGCCGGGGAGCTGTTTTTT. It codes for CASSHGTSGSQAGELFF.

This sequence joins TRBV3-1 (or the pseudogene TRBV3-2) and TRBJ1-1; D is undetermined. The germline V gene encodes CDR1 LGHDT and CDR2 YNNKEL (reference sequence). The CDR3 runs to 13 residues. Trimming removed 1 base from V and 5 bases from J, with 8 bases in between. In nucleotides, the CDR3 is TGTGCCAGCAGCCAAGCAACCGGGACTGAAGCTTTCTTT. Protein: CASSQATGTEAFF.

J is TRBJ1-1 and V is TRBV27; D unresolved. CDR1 is MNHEY and CDR2 is SMNVEV in the germline V gene (reference sequence). This CDR3 contains 15 residues. Trimming shortened V by 3 bases and J by 6 bases, and 17 bases separated the two germline ends. The CDR3 DNA reads as TGTGCCAGCAGTTTCCAAGGTGGGCTTCGTGCTGAAGCTTTCTTT. This encodes CASSFQGGLRAEAFF.

The chain carries TRBV5-1 and TRBJ2-7; 8 nucleotides line up with TRBD1. This CDR3 is 15 amino acids long. Looked up from germline, CDR1 is SGHRS and CDR2 is YFSETQ. V lost 4 bases to trimming and J lost 2 bases; unmatched junction nucleotides: 8. The CDR3 protein is CASSQLQGETYEQYF. For the CDR3, the DNA is TGCGCCAGCAGCCAACTACAGGGGGAGACCTACGAGCAGTACTTC.

The chain couples TRBV5-1 to TRBJ2-7; TRBD1 aligns across 8 bases. V lost 0 bases to trimming and J lost 6 bases; unmatched junction nucleotides: 8. The CDR3 is 15 amino acids. Germline V gene lookup returns CDR1 SGHRS and CDR2 YFSETQ. The CDR3 DNA is TGCGCCAGCAGCTTGGACTGGACAGGGAATTCCGAGCAGTACTTC. Translation: CASSLDWTGNSEQYF.

The V call is TRBV2, the J call TRBJ1-1, with D perhaps matching TRBD1 (6 bases). V gave up 1 base and J gave up 3 bases, with 9 bases separating them. The CDR3 is 14 residues long. Germline CDR1 SNHLY, CDR2 FYNNEI. The CDR3 loop reads CASSEEGGYTEAFF. CDR3 nucleotides: TGTGCCAGCAGTGAAGAGGGGGGGTACACTGAAGCTTTCTTT. The full variable domain, in which reference TRBV2 and TRBJ1-1 provide the parts outside the CDR3, is EPEVTQTPSHQVTQMGQEVILRCVPISNHLYFYWYRQILGQKVEFLVSFYNNEISEKSEIFDDQFSVERPDGSNFTLKIRSTKLEDSAMYFCASSEEGGYTEAFFGQGTRLTVV.

The V call is TRBV3-1 (or the pseudogene TRBV3-2), the J call TRBJ1-5; D may be TRBD1 (5 bases). Per the germline V gene, CDR1 is LGHDT and CDR2 is YNNKEL (reference sequence). The CDR3 covers 15 residues. Trimming took 1 base from V and 4 from J, leaving 11 bases between them. CDR3 region: CASSQGQGPNQPQHF. The CDR3 nucleotides read TGTGCCAGCAGCCAAGGCCAGGGCCCAAATCAGCCCCAGCATTTT.

The chain joins TRBV9 to TRBJ2-1; 7 bases are a match to TRBD2. This CDR3 has 14 amino acids. The V and J ends lost 0 bases and 7 bases, in that order; junction bases with no gene match: 4. CDR1 and CDR2 (germline): SGDLS, YYNGEE. The chain's CDR3 is CASSVASGENEQFF. The CDR3 bases are TGTGCCAGCAGCGTAGCTAGCGGCGAGAATGAGCAGTTCTTC.

This chain joins TRBV7-9 and TRBJ2-3; TRBD1 might be the D (6 bases). Between the trimmed V and J ends, which lost 6 bases and 0 bases, there was a span of 16 bases. This CDR3 has 16 residues. The germline CDR1 and CDR2 sequences are SEHNR and FQNEAQ (reference sequence). Written as DNA, the CDR3 is TGTGCCAGCAGTGAGAGGGGGAGCACCAGCACAGATACGCAGTATTTT. Translating gives CASSERGSTSTDTQYF.

This chain uses TRBV2 with TRBJ2-1; TRBD2 agrees at 7 bases. Germline V CDR1 and CDR2: SNHLY, FYNNEI. With V trimmed by 6 bases and J by 7 bases, 9 bases remained unmatched. This CDR3 contains 14 residues. CDR3 DNA: TGTGCCAGCAGGATCCGGGACTACGGTAATGAGCAGTTCTTC. Translating it yields CASRIRDYGNEQFF.

For this clone: Other DNA sequences in this specimen translate into the identical CDR3. The chain carries TRBV6-5 and TRBJ1-5, with 8 bases identical to TRBD1. This CDR3 has 15 amino acids. Germline lookup yields CDR1 MNHEY and CDR2 SVGAGI. Trimming removed 6 bases from V and 2 bases from J; junction bases left unmatched: 6. The CDR3 DNA reads TGTGCCAGCAGAGCAGGACAGGGCGGCAATCAGCCCCAGCATTTT. Its protein is CASRAGQGGNQPQHF.

The chain joins TRBV18 to TRBJ2-3, with 9 bases lining up with TRBD2. V gave up 1 base and J gave up 3 bases; unmatched junction bases: 5. The CDR3 runs to 16 residues. The germline V gene has CDR1 KGHSH and CDR2 LQKENI. In DNA, the CDR3 is TGTGCCAGCTCACCACGGCGCGGGAGGGGAACAGATACGCAGTATTTT. Translating it yields CASSPRRGRGTDTQYF.